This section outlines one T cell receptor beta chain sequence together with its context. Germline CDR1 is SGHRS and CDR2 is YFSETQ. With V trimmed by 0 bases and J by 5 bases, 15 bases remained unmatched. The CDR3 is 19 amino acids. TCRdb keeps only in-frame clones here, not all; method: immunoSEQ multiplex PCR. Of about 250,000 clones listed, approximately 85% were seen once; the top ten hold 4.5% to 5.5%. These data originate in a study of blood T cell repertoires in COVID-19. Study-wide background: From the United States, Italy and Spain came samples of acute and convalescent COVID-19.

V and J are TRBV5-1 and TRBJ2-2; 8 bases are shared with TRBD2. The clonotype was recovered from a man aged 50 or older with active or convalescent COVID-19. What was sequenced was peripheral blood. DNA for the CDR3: TGCGCCAGCAGCTTGGGTACCCGGGAGGGCCCTCGTAATACCGGGGAGCTGTTTTTT. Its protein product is CASSLGTREGPRNTGELFF. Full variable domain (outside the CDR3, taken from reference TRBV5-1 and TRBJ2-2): KAGVTQTPRYLIKTRGQQVTLSCSPISGHRSVSWYQQTPGQGLQFLFEYFSETQRNKGNFPGRFSGRQFSNSRSEMNVSTLELGDSALYLCASSLGTREGPRNTGELFFGEGSRLTVL.